The rows below give T cell receptor beta chains drawn from one sample of a study of T cells in Graves' hyperthyroidism and ophthalmopathy. TCRdb passed the multiplex PCR reads through MiXCR, listing each CDR3 protein once. Among approximately 560,000 distinct CDR3 sequences listed, about 45% were seen once. Sequenced sample: peripheral blood or thyroid tissue (not recorded which). The origin of the receptors is a young woman with Graves' hyperthyroidism. The CDR3 runs from the conserved cysteine through the conserved F or W. The order of the fields is V gene, D gene, clone size, J gene, CDR3 DNA, CDR3 protein. D genes are given only for firm matches. Clone size is given for some rows only: seen once, a few or many times, or a class if the clone is expanded.

>TRBV5-6|TRBD1|NA|TRBJ1-6
TGTGCCAGCAGCTTGACCGGGACAGGGCCTTCACCCCTCCACTTT
CASSLTGTGPSPLHF
>TRBV2|TRBD1|NA|TRBJ2-7
TGTGCCAGCAGTGAAGTGGCGCGACAGGGGGAAGCCTACGAGCAGTACTTC
CASSEVARQGEAYEQYF
>TRBV20-1|TRBD1|few|TRBJ2-6
TGCAGTGCTAGCCCGGGACAGGCGAACTCTGGGGCCAACGTCCTGACTTTC
CSASPGQANSGANVLTF
>TRBV7-9|NA|few|TRBJ1-1
TGTGCCAGCAGCCCTCCCGCGGGGCTGGACACTGAAGCTTTCTTT
CASSPPAGLDTEAFF
>TRBV7-2|TRBD1|NA|TRBJ2-7
TGTGCCAGCAGCTTAGCGCTGAGGGGGCCTGAAAACGAGCAGTACTTC
CASSLALRGPENEQYF
>TRBV7-9|NA|NA|TRBJ2-2
TGTGCCAGCAGCAATCGAGGGGGGTCGAACACCGGGGAGCTGTTTTTT
CASSNRGGSNTGELFF
>TRBV4-3|TRBD1|many|TRBJ1-6
TGCGCCAGCAGCCAAGATGGCAGGGGGTCAGGTTCACCCCTCCACTTT
CASSQDGRGSGSPLHF
>TRBV9|NA|few|TRBJ1-5
TGTGCCAGCAGTGAAATAGGGCACAACAATCAGCCCCAGCATTTT
CASSEIGHNNQPQHF
>TRBV29-1|NA|NA|TRBJ1-2
TGCAGCTTTGGACAGCCCCATGACGGCTACACCTTC
CSFGQPHDGYTF
>TRBV7-2|TRBD1|NA|TRBJ1-5
TGTGCCAGCAGTTCAGGGGGGGCCTTCAATCAGCCCCAGCATTTT
CASSSGGAFNQPQHF
>TRBV7-9|TRBD1|NA|TRBJ2-7
TGTGCCACCCAGGGACAGGGAAGTGGTGAGCAGTACTTC
CATQGQGSGEQYF
>TRBV9|TRBD2|few|TRBJ2-2
TGTGCCAGCAGTACTAGCGGGAGTGTCACCGGGGAGCTGTTTTTT
CASSTSGSVTGELFF
>TRBV2|NA|NA|TRBJ1-2
TGTGCCAGCATCCCGAGCCCGGGACCCCCTATCGGCTACACCTTC
CASIPSPGPPIGYTF
>TRBV29-1|TRBD1|NA|TRBJ1-6
TGCAGCGTTGAGGACAGGGAGGACTATAATTCACCCCTCCACTTT
CSVEDREDYNSPLHF
>TRBV7-9|NA|once|TRBJ2-2
TGTGCCAGCAGCTTAACTCCCTTCGCCGGGGAGCTGTTTTTT
CASSLTPFAGELFF
>TRBV29-1|NA|NA|TRBJ2-7
TGCAGCGTTTGGGCTAGCGCCGACTACGAGCAGTACTTC
CSVWASADYEQYF
>TRBV5-1|NA|few|TRBJ2-7
TGCGCCAGCAGCTTGCAGTACAGGAACGAGCAGTACTTC
CASSLQYRNEQYF
>TRBV19|TRBD1|NA|TRBJ2-7
TGTGCTACCGGGACAGGAGCTAGCGAGCAGTACTTC
CATGTGASEQYF
>TRBV7-9|TRBD1|many|TRBJ2-7
TGTGCCAGCAGCTTAGCGGTGACAGGGGGCTTAAGGGACGAGCAGTACTTC
CASSLAVTGGLRDEQYF
>TRBV7-9|TRBD2|few|TRBJ2-7
TGTGCCAGCATCGGGACTAGTCATTCCGAGCAGTACTTC
CASIGTSHSEQYF
>TRBV20-1|NA|NA|TRBJ2-5
TGCAGTGCAGCGAGACAAGAGACCCAGTACTTC
CSAARQETQYF
>TRBV14|NA|NA|TRBJ1-1
TGTGCCAGCAGCCAGCAACACAGGGCCCTGAACACTGAAGCTTTCTTT
CASSQQHRALNTEAFF
>TRBV29-1|NA|NA|TRBJ1-1
TGCAGCTTGGAACACATGAACACTGAAGCTTTCTTT
CSLEHMNTEAFF
>TRBV15|TRBD2|NA|TRBJ2-6
TGTGCCTCAGCGGGAGGGCCGGCTGGGGCCAACGTCCTGACTTTC
CASAGGPAGANVLTF
>TRBV2|TRBD2|many|TRBJ2-5
TGTGCCAGCAGTAGGCTACTAGCGGGAGGGGAGACCCAGTACTTC
CASSRLLAGGETQYF
>TRBV25-1|NA|NA|TRBJ1-6
TGTGCTAGAGATACCCGTGGGGGAGTCCATTCACCCCTCCACTTT
CARDTRGGVHSPLHF